A selection of T cell receptor beta chains follows, all from one sample in a study of blood T cell repertoires in COVID-19. TCRdb keeps only in-frame clones here, not all; method: immunoSEQ multiplex PCR. The table lists almost 80,000 clones, approximately 92% of them singletons. Sequences were obtained from peripheral blood. These receptors were collected from a woman over 75 with acute or convalescent COVID-19. CDR3s include the opening cysteine and the closing phenylalanine or tryptophan. D genes are given only for firm matches. Clone size, where shown, is once, few, many, or a class for clones that have expanded.

size: -; J: TRBJ1-4; D: TRBD1; V: TRBV29-1; CDR3: CSGKSGTGEEKLFF; DNA: TGCAGCGGCAAGTCCGGGACAGGGGAGGAAAAACTGTTTTTT
size: -; J: TRBJ1-4; D: TRBD1; V: TRBV5-6; CDR3: CASSEQGDATNEKLFF; DNA: TGTGCCAGCAGCGAACAGGGGGACGCAACTAATGAAAAACTGTTTTTT
size: few; J: TRBJ1-6; D: TRBD1; V: TRBV4-1; CDR3: CASSQAPGTGVNSPLHF; DNA: TGCGCCAGCAGCCAAGCCCCCGGGACAGGGGTTAATTCACCCCTCCACTTT
size: -; J: TRBJ2-1; D: -; V: TRBV18; CDR3: CASSPGAFYNEQFF; DNA: TGTGCCAGCTCACCAGGGGCGTTCTACAATGAGCAGTTCTTC
size: -; J: TRBJ2-6; D: -; V: TRBV18; CDR3: CASSPGGTGANVLTF; DNA: TGTGCCAGCTCCCCTGGGGGGACTGGGGCCAACGTCCTGACTTTC
size: -; J: TRBJ1-2; D: TRBD1; V: TRBV5-6; CDR3: CASSLIRDRVTGYTF; DNA: TGTGCCAGCAGCTTGATCCGGGACAGGGTCACTGGCTACACCTTC
size: -; J: TRBJ1-2; D: TRBD1; V: TRBV2; CDR3: CASRGQVTDGYTF; DNA: TGTGCCAGCCGAGGACAGGTGACTGATGGCTACACCTTC
size: -; J: TRBJ1-2; D: -; V: TRBV27; CDR3: CASSNRQHYGYTF; DNA: TGTGCCAGCAGTAATCGACAGCATTATGGCTACACCTTC
size: -; J: TRBJ1-6; D: -; V: TRBV19; CDR3: CASSTRSSYNSPLHF; DNA: TGTGCCAGTAGTACCCGCAGCTCCTATAATTCACCCCTCCACTTT
size: -; J: TRBJ1-5; D: TRBD1; V: TRBV5-6; CDR3: CASSLGQGVGQPQHF; DNA: TGTGCCAGCAGCTTGGGACAGGGGGTGGGCCAGCCCCAGCATTTT
size: -; J: TRBJ1-2; D: TRBD1; V: TRBV28; CDR3: CASSLTRQGGGYTF; DNA: TGTGCCAGCAGTTTAACCAGACAGGGAGGTGGCTACACCTTC
size: -; J: TRBJ2-2; D: TRBD1; V: TRBV15; CDR3: CATSRGGQGTGELFF; DNA: TGTGCCACCAGCAGAGGGGGACAGGGGACCGGGGAGCTGTTTTTT